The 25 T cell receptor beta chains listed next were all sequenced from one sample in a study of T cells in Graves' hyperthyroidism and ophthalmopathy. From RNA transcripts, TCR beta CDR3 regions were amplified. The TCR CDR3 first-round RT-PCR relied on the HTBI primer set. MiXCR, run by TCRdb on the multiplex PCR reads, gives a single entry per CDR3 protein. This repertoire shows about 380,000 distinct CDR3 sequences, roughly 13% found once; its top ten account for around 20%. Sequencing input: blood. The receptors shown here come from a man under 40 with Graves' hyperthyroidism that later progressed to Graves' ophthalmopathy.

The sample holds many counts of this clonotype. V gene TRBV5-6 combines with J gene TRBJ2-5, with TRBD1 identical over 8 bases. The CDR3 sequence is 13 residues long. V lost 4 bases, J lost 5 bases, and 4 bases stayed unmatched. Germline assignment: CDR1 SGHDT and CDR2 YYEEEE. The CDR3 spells CASSRTGLETQYF. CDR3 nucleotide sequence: TGTGCCAGCAGCCGGACAGGGTTGGAGACCCAGTACTTC.

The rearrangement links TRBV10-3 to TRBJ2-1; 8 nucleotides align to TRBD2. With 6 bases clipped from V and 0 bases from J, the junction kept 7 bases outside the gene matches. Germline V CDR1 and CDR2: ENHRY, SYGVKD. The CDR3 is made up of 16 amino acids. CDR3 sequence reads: CAISTLAALSYNEQFF. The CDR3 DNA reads TGTGCCATCAGCACACTAGCGGCCCTCTCCTACAATGAGCAGTTCTTC.

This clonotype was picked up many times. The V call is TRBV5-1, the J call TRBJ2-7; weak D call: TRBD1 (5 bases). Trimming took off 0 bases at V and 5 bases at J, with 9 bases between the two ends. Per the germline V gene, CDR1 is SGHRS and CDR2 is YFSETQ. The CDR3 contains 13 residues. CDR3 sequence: CASSLGRADEQYF. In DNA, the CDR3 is TGCGCCAGCAGCTTGGGCAGGGCAGACGAGCAGTACTTC.

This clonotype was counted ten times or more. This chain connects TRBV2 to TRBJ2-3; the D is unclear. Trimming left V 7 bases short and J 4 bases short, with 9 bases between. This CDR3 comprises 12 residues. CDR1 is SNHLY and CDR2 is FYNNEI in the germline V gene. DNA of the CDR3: TGTGCCAGCAATCGTCAAGCAGATACGCAGTATTTT. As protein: CASNRQADTQYF. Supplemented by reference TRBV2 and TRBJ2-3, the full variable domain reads EPEVTQTPSHQVTQMGQEVILRCVPISNHLYFYWYRQILGQKVEFLVSFYNNEISEKSEIFDDQFSVERPDGSNFTLKIRSTKLEDSAMYFCASNRQADTQYFGPGTRLTVL.

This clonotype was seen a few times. Here the CDR3 DNA reads TGCAGTGCCCCCAAACCGGGCTCTGGAAACACCATATATTTT. Amino acid sequence: CSAPKPGSGNTIYF. The chain recombines TRBV20-1 with TRBJ1-3; no definite D call. V gave up 6 bases and J gave up 0 bases, with 12 bases separating them. This CDR3 is built from 14 residues. Germline V gives CDR1 DFQATT, CDR2 SNEGSKA (reference sequence).

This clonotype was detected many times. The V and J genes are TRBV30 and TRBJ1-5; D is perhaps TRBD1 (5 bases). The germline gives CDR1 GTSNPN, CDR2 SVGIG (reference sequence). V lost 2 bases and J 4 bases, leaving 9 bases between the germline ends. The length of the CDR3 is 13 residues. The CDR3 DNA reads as TGTGCCTGGAGTTTCAGGGATAATCAGCCCCAGCATTTT. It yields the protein CAWSFRDNQPQHF.

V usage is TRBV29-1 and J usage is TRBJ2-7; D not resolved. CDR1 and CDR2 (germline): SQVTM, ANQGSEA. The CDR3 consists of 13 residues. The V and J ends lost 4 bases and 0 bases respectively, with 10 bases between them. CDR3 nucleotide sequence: TGCAGCGTTGTCTACCCCGGCTCCTACGAGCAGTACTTC. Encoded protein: CSVVYPGSYEQYF.

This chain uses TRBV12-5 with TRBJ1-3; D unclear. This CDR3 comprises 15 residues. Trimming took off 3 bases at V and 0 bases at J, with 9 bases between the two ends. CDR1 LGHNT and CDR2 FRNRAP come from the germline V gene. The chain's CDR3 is CASGFPENSGNTIYF. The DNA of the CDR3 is TGTGCTAGTGGTTTCCCAGAGAACTCTGGAAACACCATATATTTT. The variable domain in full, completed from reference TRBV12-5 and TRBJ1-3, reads DARVTQTPRHKVTEMGQEVTMRCQPILGHNTVFWYRQTMMQGLELLAYFRNRAPLDDSGMPKDRFSAEMPDATLATLKIQPSEPRDSAVYFCASGFPENSGNTIYFGEGSWLTVV.

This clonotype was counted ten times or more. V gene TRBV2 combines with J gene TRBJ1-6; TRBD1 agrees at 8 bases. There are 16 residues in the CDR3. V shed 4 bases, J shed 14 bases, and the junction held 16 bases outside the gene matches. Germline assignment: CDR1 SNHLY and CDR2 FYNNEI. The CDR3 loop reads CASSGPPGQDMMALHF. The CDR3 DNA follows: TGTGCCAGCAGTGGCCCCCCGGGACAGGACATGATGGCCCTCCACTTT.

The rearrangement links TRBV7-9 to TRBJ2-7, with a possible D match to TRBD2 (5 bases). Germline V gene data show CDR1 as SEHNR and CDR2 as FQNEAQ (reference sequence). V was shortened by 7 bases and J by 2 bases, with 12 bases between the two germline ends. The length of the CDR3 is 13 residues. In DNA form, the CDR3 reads TGTGCCAGCATGGGGAGACAAGCCTACGAGCAGTACTTC. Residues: CASMGRQAYEQYF.

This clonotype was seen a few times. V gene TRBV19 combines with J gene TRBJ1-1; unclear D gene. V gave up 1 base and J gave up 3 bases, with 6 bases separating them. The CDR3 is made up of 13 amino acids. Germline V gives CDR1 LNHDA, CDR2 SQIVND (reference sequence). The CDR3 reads CASSIGWDTEAFF. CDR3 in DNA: TGTGCCAGTAGTATAGGGTGGGACACTGAAGCTTTCTTT.

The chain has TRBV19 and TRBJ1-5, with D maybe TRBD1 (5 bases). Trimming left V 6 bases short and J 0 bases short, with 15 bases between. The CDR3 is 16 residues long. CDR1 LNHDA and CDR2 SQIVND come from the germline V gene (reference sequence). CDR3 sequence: CASSVRTYYSNQPQHF. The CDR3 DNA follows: TGTGCCAGTAGCGTCAGGACATATTATAGCAATCAGCCCCAGCATTTT.

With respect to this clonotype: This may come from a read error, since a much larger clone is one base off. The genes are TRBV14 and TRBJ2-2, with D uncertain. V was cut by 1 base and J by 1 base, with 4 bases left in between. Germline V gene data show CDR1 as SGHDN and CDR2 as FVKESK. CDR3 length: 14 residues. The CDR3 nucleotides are TGTGCCAGCAGCCAAGTCAGGAACACCGGGGAGCTGTTTTTT. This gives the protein CASSQVRNTGELFF.

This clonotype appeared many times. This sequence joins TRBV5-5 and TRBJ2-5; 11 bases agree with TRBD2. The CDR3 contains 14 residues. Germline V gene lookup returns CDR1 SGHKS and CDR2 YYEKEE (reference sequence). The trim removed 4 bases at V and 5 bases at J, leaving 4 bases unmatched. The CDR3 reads CASSPWTSGETQYF. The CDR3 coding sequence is TGTGCCAGCAGCCCCTGGACTAGCGGGGAGACCCAGTACTTC.

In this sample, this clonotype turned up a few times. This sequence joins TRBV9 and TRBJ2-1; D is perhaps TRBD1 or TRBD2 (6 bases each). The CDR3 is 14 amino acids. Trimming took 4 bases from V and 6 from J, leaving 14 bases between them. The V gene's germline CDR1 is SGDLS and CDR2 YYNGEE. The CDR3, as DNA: TGTGCCAGCAGCCCCGTCCGGGGGCCCAATGAGCAGTTCTTC. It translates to CASSPVRGPNEQFF.

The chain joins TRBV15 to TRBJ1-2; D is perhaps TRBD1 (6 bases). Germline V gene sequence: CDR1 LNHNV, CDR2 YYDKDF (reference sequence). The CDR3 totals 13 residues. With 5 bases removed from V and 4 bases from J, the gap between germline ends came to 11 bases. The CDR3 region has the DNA TGTGCCACCAGCCCCGGGACAAGCTATGGCTACACCTTC. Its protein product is CATSPGTSYGYTF. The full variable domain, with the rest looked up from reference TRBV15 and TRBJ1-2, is DAMVIQNPRYQVTQFGKPVTLSCSQTLNHNVMYWYQQKSSQAPKLLFHYYDKDFNNEADTPDNFQSRRPNTSFCFLDIRSPGLGDTAMYLCATSPGTSYGYTFGSGTRLTVV.

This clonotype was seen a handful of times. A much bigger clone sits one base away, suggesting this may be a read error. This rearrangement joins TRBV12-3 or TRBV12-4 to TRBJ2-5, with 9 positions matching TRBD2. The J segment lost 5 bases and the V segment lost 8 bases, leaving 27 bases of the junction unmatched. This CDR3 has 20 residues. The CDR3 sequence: CASGRLRRGVERGAGETQYF. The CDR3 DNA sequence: TGTGCCAGCGGACGACTGAGGAGGGGGGTGGAGCGGGGGGCTGGGGAGACCCAGTACTTC.

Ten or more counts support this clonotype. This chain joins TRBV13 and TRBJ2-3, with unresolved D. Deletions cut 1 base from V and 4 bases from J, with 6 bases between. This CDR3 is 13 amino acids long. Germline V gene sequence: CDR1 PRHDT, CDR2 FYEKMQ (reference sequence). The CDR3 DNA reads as TGTGCCAGCAGCTTAGATGTGGCAGATACGCAGTATTTT. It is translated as CASSLDVADTQYF. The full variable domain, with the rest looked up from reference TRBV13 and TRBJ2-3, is AAGVIQSPRHLIKEKRETATLKCYPIPRHDTVYWYQQGPGQDPQFLISFYEKMQSDKGSIPDRFSAQQFSDYHSELNMSSLELGDSALYFCASSLDVADTQYFGPGTRLTVL.

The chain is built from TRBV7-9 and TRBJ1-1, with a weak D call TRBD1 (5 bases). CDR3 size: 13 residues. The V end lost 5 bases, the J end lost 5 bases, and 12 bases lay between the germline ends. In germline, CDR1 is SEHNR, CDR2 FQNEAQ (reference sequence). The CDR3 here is CASSPRRETEAFF. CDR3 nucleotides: TGTGCCAGCAGCCCTCGCAGGGAGACTGAAGCTTTCTTT.

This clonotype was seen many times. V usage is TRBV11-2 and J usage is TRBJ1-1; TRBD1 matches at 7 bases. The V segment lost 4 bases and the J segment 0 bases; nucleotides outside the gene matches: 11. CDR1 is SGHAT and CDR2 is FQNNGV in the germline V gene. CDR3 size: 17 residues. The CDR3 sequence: CASSSSPGQIMNTEAFF. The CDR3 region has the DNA TGTGCCAGCAGCTCGTCCCCGGGACAGATAATGAACACTGAAGCTTTCTTT. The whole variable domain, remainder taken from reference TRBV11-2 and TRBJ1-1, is EAGVAQSPRYKIIEKRQSVAFWCNPISGHATLYWYQQILGQGPKLLIQFQNNGVVDDSQLPKDRFSAERLKGVDSTLKIQPAKLEDSAVYLCASSSSPGQIMNTEAFFGQGTRLTVV.

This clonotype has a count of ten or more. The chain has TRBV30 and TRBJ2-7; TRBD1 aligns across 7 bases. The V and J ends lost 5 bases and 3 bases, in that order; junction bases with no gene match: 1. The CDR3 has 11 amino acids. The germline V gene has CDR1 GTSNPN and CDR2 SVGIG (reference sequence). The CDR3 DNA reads TGTGCCTGGGGACAGGACTACGAGCAGTACTTC. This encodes CAWGQDYEQYF.

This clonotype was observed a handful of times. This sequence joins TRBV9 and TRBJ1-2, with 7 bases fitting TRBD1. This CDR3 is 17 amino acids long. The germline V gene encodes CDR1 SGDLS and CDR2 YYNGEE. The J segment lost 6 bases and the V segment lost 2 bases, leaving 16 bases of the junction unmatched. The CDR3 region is CASSVILTGIRVDGYTF. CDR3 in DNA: TGTGCCAGCAGCGTCATACTGACAGGGATTCGAGTCGATGGCTACACCTTC.

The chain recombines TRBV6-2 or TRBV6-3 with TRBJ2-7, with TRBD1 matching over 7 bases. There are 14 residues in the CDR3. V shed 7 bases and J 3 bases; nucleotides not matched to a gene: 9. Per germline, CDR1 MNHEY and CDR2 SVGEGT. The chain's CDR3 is CASTWGTEDYEQYF. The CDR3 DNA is TGTGCCAGCACCTGGGGGACAGAAGACTACGAGCAGTACTTC.

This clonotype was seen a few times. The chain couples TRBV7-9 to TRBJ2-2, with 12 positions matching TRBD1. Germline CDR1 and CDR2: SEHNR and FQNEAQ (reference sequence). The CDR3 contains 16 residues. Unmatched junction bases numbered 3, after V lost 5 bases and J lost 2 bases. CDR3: CASSTGTGGNTGELFF. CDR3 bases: TGTGCCAGCAGCACCGGGACAGGGGGCAACACCGGGGAGCTGTTTTTT.

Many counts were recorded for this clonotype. CDR3 coding DNA: TGTGCCAGCAGCTTAGGACAGGAGCATGGCTACACCTTC. It specifies CASSLGQEHGYTF. This chain uses TRBV11-2 with TRBJ1-2, with a tentative D call TRBD1 (6 bases). Germline V gene data show CDR1 as SGHAT and CDR2 as FQNNGV. The CDR3 extends over 13 amino acids. The V end was cut by 1 base, the J end by 6 bases, with 9 bases between.